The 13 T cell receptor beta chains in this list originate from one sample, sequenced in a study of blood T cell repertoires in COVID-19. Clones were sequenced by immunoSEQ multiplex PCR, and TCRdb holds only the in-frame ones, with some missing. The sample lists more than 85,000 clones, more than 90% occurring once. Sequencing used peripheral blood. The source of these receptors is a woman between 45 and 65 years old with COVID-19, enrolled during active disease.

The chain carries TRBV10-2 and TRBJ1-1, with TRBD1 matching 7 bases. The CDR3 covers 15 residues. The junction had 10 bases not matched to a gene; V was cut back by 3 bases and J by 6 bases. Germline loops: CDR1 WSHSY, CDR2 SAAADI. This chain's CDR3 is CASSDLTGHKPEAFF. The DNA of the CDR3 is TGCGCCAGCAGTGACCTGACAGGGCACAAACCTGAAGCTTTCTTT.

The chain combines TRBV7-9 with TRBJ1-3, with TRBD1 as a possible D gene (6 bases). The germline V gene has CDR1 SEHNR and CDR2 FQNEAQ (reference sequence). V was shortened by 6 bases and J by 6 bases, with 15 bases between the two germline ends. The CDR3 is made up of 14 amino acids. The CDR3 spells CASRPTGWENTIYF. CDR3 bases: TGTGCCAGCAGGCCCACAGGGTGGGAAAACACCATATATTTT. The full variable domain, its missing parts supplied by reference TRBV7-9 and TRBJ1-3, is DTGVSQNPRHKITKRGQNVTFRCDPISEHNRLYWYRQTLGQGPEFLTYFQNEAQLEKSRLLSDRFSAERPKGSFSTLEIQRTEQGDSAMYLCASRPTGWENTIYFGEGSWLTVV.

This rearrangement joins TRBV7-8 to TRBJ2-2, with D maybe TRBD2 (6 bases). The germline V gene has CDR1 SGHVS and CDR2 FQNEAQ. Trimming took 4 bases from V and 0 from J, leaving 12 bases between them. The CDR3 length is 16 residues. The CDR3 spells CASSWGGTPNTGELFF. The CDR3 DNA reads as TGTGCCAGCAGCTGGGGAGGTACTCCGAACACCGGGGAGCTGTTTTTT.

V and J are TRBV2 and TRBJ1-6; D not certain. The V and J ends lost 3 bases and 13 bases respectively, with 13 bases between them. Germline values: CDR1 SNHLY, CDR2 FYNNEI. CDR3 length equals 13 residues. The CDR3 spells CASSDPAAMPLHF. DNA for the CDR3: TGTGCCAGCAGTGACCCCGCCGCGATGCCCCTCCACTTT.

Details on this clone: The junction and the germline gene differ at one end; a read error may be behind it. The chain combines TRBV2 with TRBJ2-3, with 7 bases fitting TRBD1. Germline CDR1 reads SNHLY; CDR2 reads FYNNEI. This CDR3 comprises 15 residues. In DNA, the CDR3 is TGTGCCAGCATGAGGGAGACAGGGAGCATAGATACGCAGTATTTT. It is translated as CASMRETGSIDTQYF.

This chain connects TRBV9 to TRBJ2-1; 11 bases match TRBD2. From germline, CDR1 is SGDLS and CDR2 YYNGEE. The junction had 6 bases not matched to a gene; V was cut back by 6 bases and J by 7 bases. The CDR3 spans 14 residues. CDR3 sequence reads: CASTGTSGANEQFF. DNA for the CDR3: TGTGCCAGCACCGGGACTAGCGGAGCGAATGAGCAGTTCTTC.

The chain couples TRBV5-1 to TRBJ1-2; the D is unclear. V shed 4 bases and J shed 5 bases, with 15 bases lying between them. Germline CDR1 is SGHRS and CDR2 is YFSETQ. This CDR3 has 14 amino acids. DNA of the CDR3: TGCGCCAGCAGCCCGGAGGGAAACTCTTATGGCTACACCTTC. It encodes CASSPEGNSYGYTF.

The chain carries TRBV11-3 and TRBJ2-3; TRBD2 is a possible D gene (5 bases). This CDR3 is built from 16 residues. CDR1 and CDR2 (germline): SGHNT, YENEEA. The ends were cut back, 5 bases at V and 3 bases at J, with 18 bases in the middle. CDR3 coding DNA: TGTGCCAGCAGCCCGCTCTGGCTAGGAGGAACAGATACGCAGTATTTT. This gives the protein CASSPLWLGGTDTQYF.

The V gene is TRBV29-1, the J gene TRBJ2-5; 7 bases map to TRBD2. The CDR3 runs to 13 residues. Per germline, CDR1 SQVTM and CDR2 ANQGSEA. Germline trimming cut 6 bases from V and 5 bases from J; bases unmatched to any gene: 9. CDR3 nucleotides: TGCAGCGTCAGACTAGCAGGAGGGGAGACCCAGTACTTC. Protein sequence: CSVRLAGGETQYF.

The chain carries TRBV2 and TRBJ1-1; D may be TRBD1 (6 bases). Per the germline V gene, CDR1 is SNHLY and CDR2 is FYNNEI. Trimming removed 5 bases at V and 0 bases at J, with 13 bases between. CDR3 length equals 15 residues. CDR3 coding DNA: TGTGCCAGCAGTACGGGACACCGGATGAACACTGAAGCTTTCTTT. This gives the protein CASSTGHRMNTEAFF. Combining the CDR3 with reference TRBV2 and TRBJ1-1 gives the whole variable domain EPEVTQTPSHQVTQMGQEVILRCVPISNHLYFYWYRQILGQKVEFLVSFYNNEISEKSEIFDDQFSVERPDGSNFTLKIRSTKLEDSAMYFCASSTGHRMNTEAFFGQGTRLTVV.

CDR3 in DNA: TGTGCCAGCAGCCAGGACAGGGCGGATTCACCCCTCCACTTT. Translating it yields CASSQDRADSPLHF. The chain couples TRBV11-2 to TRBJ1-6, with 8 bases identical to TRBD1. Looked up from germline, CDR1 is SGHAT and CDR2 is FQNNGV. The CDR3 covers 14 residues. J lost 8 bases, V lost 5 bases, and 5 bases had no gene match.

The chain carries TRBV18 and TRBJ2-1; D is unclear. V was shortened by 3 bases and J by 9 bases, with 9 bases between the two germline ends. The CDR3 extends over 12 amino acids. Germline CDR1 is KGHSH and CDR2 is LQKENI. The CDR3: CASSPYSGEQFF. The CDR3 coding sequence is TGTGCCAGCTCACCGTACTCCGGTGAGCAGTTCTTC.

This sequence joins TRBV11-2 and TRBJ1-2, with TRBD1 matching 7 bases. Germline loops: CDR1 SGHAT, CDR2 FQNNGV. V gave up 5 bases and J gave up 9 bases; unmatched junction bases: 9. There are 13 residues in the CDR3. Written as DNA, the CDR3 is TGTGCCAGCAGCCCTGACAGGGTCGGTAGCTACACCTTC. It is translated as CASSPDRVGSYTF.